A selection of T cell receptor beta chains follows, all from one sample in a study of blood T cell repertoires in COVID-19. Produced via immunoSEQ multiplex PCR; TCRdb's table is partial and in-frame only. The sample includes about 220,000 clones, 70% to 90% of them seen just once. Sequenced: peripheral blood. All receptors come from a woman aged 70-85 years with COVID-19, enrolled during active disease. Both conserved end residues are part of each CDR3. D genes are given only for firm matches. The size entry is marked missing in some rows and otherwise reads once, few, many or a size class.

D gene: TRBD1; clone size: NA; J gene: TRBJ2-4; V gene: TRBV7-9; CDR3 protein: CASSSFQGASNIQYF; CDR3 DNA: TGTGCCAGCAGCTCCTTTCAGGGGGCTAGTAACATTCAGTACTTC
D gene: TRBD1; clone size: NA; J gene: TRBJ1-2; V gene: TRBV5-1; CDR3 protein: CASSQDPDRAYGYTF; CDR3 DNA: TGCGCCAGCAGCCAGGACCCCGACAGGGCCTATGGCTACACCTTC
D gene: NA; clone size: few; J gene: TRBJ1-2; V gene: TRBV24-1; CDR3 protein: CATRRSGGDYGYTF; CDR3 DNA: TGTGCCACCAGGCGATCGGGGGGAGACTATGGCTACACCTTC
D gene: TRBD1; clone size: NA; J gene: TRBJ2-4; V gene: TRBV23-1; CDR3 protein: CASTHTPFRQGRSF; CDR3 DNA: TGCGCCAGCACCCACACCCCCTTCAGACAGGGCCGGAGCTTC
D gene: NA; clone size: NA; J gene: TRBJ1-3; V gene: TRBV5-6; CDR3 protein: CASSLVSYSGNTIYF; CDR3 DNA: TGTGCCAGCAGCTTGGTCTCTTACTCTGGAAACACCATATATTTT
D gene: NA; clone size: NA; J gene: TRBJ1-3; V gene: TRBV4-3; CDR3 protein: CASSLLRGNNGNTIYF; CDR3 DNA: TGCGCCAGCAGCCTCCTCAGGGGTAACAATGGAAACACCATATATTTT
D gene: TRBD2; clone size: NA; J gene: TRBJ2-5; V gene: TRBV11-3; CDR3 protein: CASSARGLAGAETQYF; CDR3 DNA: TGTGCCAGCAGCGCCCGTGGACTAGCGGGGGCTGAGACCCAGTACTTC
D gene: NA; clone size: NA; J gene: TRBJ1-4; V gene: TRBV28; CDR3 protein: CASSLAVYNEKLFF; CDR3 DNA: TGTGCCAGCAGTTTGGCAGTTTATAATGAAAAACTGTTTTTT
D gene: TRBD1; clone size: NA; J gene: TRBJ1-1; V gene: TRBV18; CDR3 protein: CASSQTGFTEAFF; CDR3 DNA: TGTGCCAGCTCACAGACAGGGTTCACTGAAGCTTTCTTT
D gene: NA; clone size: NA; J gene: TRBJ2-3; V gene: TRBV24-1; CDR3 protein: CATSDFSSADTQYF; CDR3 DNA: TGTGCCACCAGTGATTTTTCCAGCGCAGATACGCAGTATTTT
D gene: NA; clone size: once; J gene: TRBJ1-6; V gene: TRBV19; CDR3 protein: CASSIGKLSSPLHF; CDR3 DNA: TGTGCCAGTAGTATCGGGAAGTTGAGTTCACCCCTCCACTTT
D gene: NA; clone size: many; J gene: TRBJ1-2; V gene: TRBV3-1/TRBV3-2; CDR3 protein: CASSLGTQGYGYTF; CDR3 DNA: TGTGCCAGCAGCCTGGGCACCCAGGGTTATGGCTACACCTTC
D gene: NA; clone size: NA; J gene: TRBJ2-1; V gene: TRBV5-4; CDR3 protein: CASSFLPSSYNEQFF; CDR3 DNA: TGTGCCAGCAGCTTTTTGCCTAGCTCCTACAATGAGCAGTTCTTC
D gene: NA; clone size: NA; J gene: TRBJ1-4; V gene: TRBV18; CDR3 protein: CASSPREQVGKLFF; CDR3 DNA: TGTGCCAGCTCACCACGAGAACAGGTGGGAAAACTGTTTTTT
D gene: TRBD1; clone size: NA; J gene: TRBJ2-7; V gene: TRBV27; CDR3 protein: CASSLTGATYEQYF; CDR3 DNA: TGTGCCAGCAGCCTGACAGGGGCTACCTACGAGCAGTACTTC
D gene: TRBD1; clone size: NA; J gene: TRBJ2-1; V gene: TRBV6-6; CDR3 protein: CASSLTGVNEQFF; CDR3 DNA: TGTGCCAGCAGTCTGACAGGGGTGAATGAGCAGTTCTTC
D gene: NA; clone size: few; J gene: TRBJ1-5; V gene: TRBV18; CDR3 protein: CASSPPGKGGAAGQPQHF; CDR3 DNA: TGTGCCAGCTCACCACCGGGCAAGGGCGGAGCGGCGGGTCAGCCCCAGCATTTT
D gene: TRBD2; clone size: NA; J gene: TRBJ2-3; V gene: TRBV12-5; CDR3 protein: CASGFRTSGPTDTQYF; CDR3 DNA: TGTGCTAGTGGTTTTAGAACTAGCGGGCCCACAGATACGCAGTATTTT